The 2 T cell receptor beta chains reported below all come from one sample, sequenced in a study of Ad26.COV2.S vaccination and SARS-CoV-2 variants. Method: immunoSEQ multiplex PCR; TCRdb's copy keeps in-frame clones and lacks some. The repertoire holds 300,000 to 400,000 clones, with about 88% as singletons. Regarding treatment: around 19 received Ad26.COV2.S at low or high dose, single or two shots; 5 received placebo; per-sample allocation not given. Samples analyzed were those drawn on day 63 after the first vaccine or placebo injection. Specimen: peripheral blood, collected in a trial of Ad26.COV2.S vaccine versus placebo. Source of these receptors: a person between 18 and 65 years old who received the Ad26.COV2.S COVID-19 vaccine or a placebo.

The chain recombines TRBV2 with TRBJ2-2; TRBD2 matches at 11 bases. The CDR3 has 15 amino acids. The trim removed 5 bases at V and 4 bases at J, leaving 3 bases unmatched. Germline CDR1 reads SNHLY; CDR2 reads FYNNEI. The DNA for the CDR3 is TGTGCCAGCAGTTTCGGACTAGCGGGCACCGGGGAGCTGTTTTTT. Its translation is CASSFGLAGTGELFF.

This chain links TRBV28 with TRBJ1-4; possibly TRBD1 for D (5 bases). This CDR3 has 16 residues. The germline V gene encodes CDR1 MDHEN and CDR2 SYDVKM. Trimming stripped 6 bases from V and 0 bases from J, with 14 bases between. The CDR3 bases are TGTGCCAGCAGAAATCAGGGTTATGCAACTAATGAAAAACTGTTTTTT. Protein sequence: CASRNQGYATNEKLFF.